This T cell receptor (beta chain) comes out of a study of T cell responses to AZD1222 COVID-19 vaccine. Turning to this clone: The antigen is unknown.

The method was immunoSEQ multiplex PCR; TCRdb's version includes in-frame clones alone and lacks a portion of them. This repertoire shows about 180,000 clones, 85% to 90% found once; its top ten account for approximately 0.5%. In germline, CDR1 is MDHEN, CDR2 SYDVKM. The CDR3 consists of 15 residues. V was cut by 5 bases and J by 0 bases, with 11 bases left in between. Points from the study as a whole: Nearly half of spike-specific TCRs reportedly target variant regions that are unmutated in the B.1.351 and B.1.1.7 variants. CD4 TCRs covered the whole spike, strongest at regions 160-218 and 743-854. Donors were chiefly white British, with a greater number of females, and clonal diversity was perhaps underestimated. Baseline serology detected seropositivity in only a handful of AZD1222 recipients.

The sequence derives from an adult in good health. This chain links TRBV28 with TRBJ1-3; the D is unclear. The specimen comprised peripheral blood, sampled on day 0 of AZD1222 vaccination. The CDR3, as DNA: TGTGCCAGCAGTCTCCTACTGGGCTCTGGAAACACCATATATTTT. Protein product: CASSLLLGSGNTIYF.